Shown below are 7 T cell receptor beta chains from a single sample sequenced in a study of T cells in severe cutaneous drug reactions. Sequenced patients had Stevens-Johnson syndrome or toxic epidermal necrolysis caused by carbamazepine. The iRepertoire multiplex PCR system with TCR subtype-specific primers built both bulk and single-cell libraries. From its re-call of the multiplex PCR reads, TCRdb lists each CDR3 protein once, without DNA. Its table records about 8,300 distinct CDR3 sequences. The sequenced material came from cells from a skin blister. The receptors were sampled from a human donor with a severe cutaneous adverse drug reaction.

V gene TRBV28 combines with J gene TRBJ1-1; lacking DNA, the TRBD1 call made by TCRdb goes unchecked. The CDR3 runs 15 residues. In germline, CDR1 is MDHEN, CDR2 SYDVKM. CDR3 residues: CASSLTKRGNTEAFF.

This clonotype is identified as medium-sized from frequency. V is TRBV13 and J is TRBJ2-7. This CDR3 has 12 amino acids. CDR1 is PRHDT, CDR2 FYEKMQ, per germline (reference sequence). CDR3 sequence: CASSLGYSEQYF. Complete variable domain (other parts from reference TRBV13 and TRBJ2-7): AAGVIQSPRHLIKEKRETATLKCYPIPRHDTVYWYQQGPGQDPQFLISFYEKMQSDKGSIPDRFSAQQFSDYHSELNMSSLELGDSALYFCASSLGYSEQYFGPGTRLTVT.

This rearrangement joins TRBV30 to TRBJ2-3. Looked up from germline, CDR1 is GTSNPN and CDR2 is SVGIG (reference sequence). The CDR3 contains 12 residues. The CDR3 here is CAWNPYTDTQYF.

The genes are TRBV28 and TRBJ1-2; the D call from TCRdb, TRBD1, cannot be confirmed without DNA. CDR1 is MDHEN and CDR2 is SYDVKM in the germline V gene. The CDR3 is 14 residues long. The CDR3 spells CASSPWGTNYGYTF.

This rearrangement joins TRBV13 to TRBJ2-1; the TRBD1 assignment by TCRdb is unverifiable without DNA. Germline V gene sequence: CDR1 PRHDT, CDR2 FYEKMQ (reference sequence). The CDR3 loop spans 12 amino acids. The CDR3 loop is CASSRPSSEQFF. Full variable domain (missing parts from reference TRBV13 and TRBJ2-1): AAGVIQSPRHLIKEKRETATLKCYPIPRHDTVYWYQQGPGQDPQFLISFYEKMQSDKGSIPDRFSAQQFSDYHSELNMSSLELGDSALYFCASSRPSSEQFFGPGTRLTVL.

The V call is TRBV12-3 or TRBV12-4, the J call TRBJ2-3; TCRdb indicates TRBD2, and absent DNA this call remains unverified. The CDR3 consists of 15 residues. CDR3 protein: CASSPGLAATDTQYF.

The chain combines TRBV5-4 with TRBJ2-1; TCRdb gives TRBD2 as the D gene, but with no DNA this cannot be confirmed. This CDR3 spans 15 amino acids. From germline, CDR1 is SGHNT and CDR2 YYREEE (reference sequence). CDR3 region: CASSERLARYNEQFF.